A selection of T cell receptor beta chains follows, all from one sample in a study of shared clonotypes between healthy human individuals. Method: immunoSEQ multiplex PCR; TCRdb's copy keeps in-frame clones and lacks some. This sample has roughly 550,000 clones, with less than 97% found just once. The sample comprised naive CD8+ T cells sorted from blood. The receptors here all came from a woman in her 30s in good health. Each CDR3 is given with its conserved first and last residue. D genes are given only for firm matches. Clone size appears in some rows only: once, few, many, or a class for an expanded clone.

abundance: .
d_gene: TRBD2
v_gene: TRBV9
j_gene: TRBJ2-3
CDR3nt: TGTGCCAGCAGCGCAAAGGAGCGGGAGAGGTTTTCAGATACGCAGTATTTT
CDR3aa: CASSAKERERFSDTQYF

abundance: once
d_gene: TRBD2
v_gene: TRBV27
j_gene: TRBJ2-1
CDR3nt: TGTGCCAGCCATAGCGGGAGGGGCTACAATGAGCAGTTCTTC
CDR3aa: CASHSGRGYNEQFF

abundance: .
d_gene: TRBD2
v_gene: TRBV29-1
j_gene: TRBJ2-3
CDR3nt: TGCAGCGTTGAAGTTGGGACTAGCGGGGCTAGCACAGATACGCAGTATTTT
CDR3aa: CSVEVGTSGASTDTQYF

abundance: .
d_gene: TRBD1
v_gene: TRBV7-4
j_gene: TRBJ1-5
CDR3nt: TGTGCCAGCAGCATCCAGGGGGCGGGTCAGCCCCAGCATTTT
CDR3aa: CASSIQGAGQPQHF

abundance: .
d_gene: TRBD2
v_gene: TRBV27
j_gene: TRBJ2-1
CDR3nt: TGTGCCAGCAGGGTGACTAGCGGGAGGCGGGATGAGCAGTTCTTC
CDR3aa: CASRVTSGRRDEQFF

abundance: .
d_gene: TRBD1
v_gene: TRBV7-3
j_gene: TRBJ1-5
CDR3nt: TGTGCCAGCAGCGTGGACAGGGGAGTTTCGCCCCAGCATTTT
CDR3aa: CASSVDRGVSPQHF

abundance: .
d_gene: .
v_gene: TRBV4-1
j_gene: TRBJ2-2
CDR3nt: TGCGCCAGCAGCCAAGTTCAGATCCCTCGGGACACCGGGGAGCTGTTTTTT
CDR3aa: CASSQVQIPRDTGELFF

abundance: .
d_gene: TRBD2
v_gene: TRBV4-2
j_gene: TRBJ2-3
CDR3nt: TGTGCCAGCAGCCAAGCGCTAGCGGGAAGCACAGATACGCAGTATTTT
CDR3aa: CASSQALAGSTDTQYF

abundance: .
d_gene: .
v_gene: TRBV4-1
j_gene: TRBJ1-6
CDR3nt: TGCGCCAGCAGCCAACCGGGACATGATAATTCACCCCTCCACTTT
CDR3aa: CASSQPGHDNSPLHF

abundance: .
d_gene: .
v_gene: TRBV27
j_gene: TRBJ1-2
CDR3nt: TGTGCCAGCAGCCCAGGCTCCTATGGCTACACCTTC
CDR3aa: CASSPGSYGYTF

abundance: .
d_gene: TRBD2
v_gene: TRBV27
j_gene: TRBJ2-1
CDR3nt: TGTGCCAGCAGCCCGGGACTAGCGGGGCTGAAGTTCTTC
CDR3aa: CASSPGLAGLKFF

abundance: .
d_gene: .
v_gene: TRBV5-1
j_gene: TRBJ2-7
CDR3nt: TGCGCCAGCAGCTACCGGGCGACCTACGAGCAGTACTTC
CDR3aa: CASSYRATYEQYF

abundance: .
d_gene: .
v_gene: TRBV7-3
j_gene: TRBJ2-1
CDR3nt: TGTGCCAGCAGCTTAAGAGGGGGCTCCTACAATGAGCAGTTCTTC
CDR3aa: CASSLRGGSYNEQFF

abundance: .
d_gene: .
v_gene: TRBV2
j_gene: TRBJ2-7
CDR3nt: TGTGCCAGCAGTGGGGGTGATAGCGGAACCTACGAGCAGTACTTC
CDR3aa: CASSGGDSGTYEQYF

abundance: .
d_gene: .
v_gene: TRBV27
j_gene: TRBJ1-2
CDR3nt: TGTGCCAGCAGTTTTCAGGGCTCGAACTATGGCTACACCTTC
CDR3aa: CASSFQGSNYGYTF

abundance: once
d_gene: TRBD1
v_gene: TRBV4-2
j_gene: TRBJ1-1
CDR3nt: TGTGCCAGCAGCCCACGGGACAGGAACACTGAAGCTTTCTTT
CDR3aa: CASSPRDRNTEAFF

abundance: .
d_gene: TRBD2
v_gene: TRBV5-8
j_gene: TRBJ2-7
CDR3nt: TGTGCCAGCAGCTTGGGGGCGACCGGGACTAGCGGCTCCTACGAGCAGTACTTC
CDR3aa: CASSLGATGTSGSYEQYF

abundance: .
d_gene: .
v_gene: TRBV6-1
j_gene: TRBJ2-7
CDR3nt: TGTGCCAGCAATGGACGGACTGCCTACGAGCAGTACTTC
CDR3aa: CASNGRTAYEQYF

abundance: .
d_gene: .
v_gene: TRBV2
j_gene: TRBJ2-7
CDR3nt: TGTGCCAGCAGCCCGACTAGCTCCTACGAGCAGTACTTC
CDR3aa: CASSPTSSYEQYF

abundance: .
d_gene: .
v_gene: TRBV28
j_gene: TRBJ1-1
CDR3nt: TGTGCCAGCAGCCCGACACTGGAGAACACTGAAGCTTTCTTT
CDR3aa: CASSPTLENTEAFF

abundance: .
d_gene: .
v_gene: TRBV9
j_gene: TRBJ1-5
CDR3nt: TGTGCCAGCAGCGTAGAGGGGATTGAGGGGCAGCCCCAGCATTTT
CDR3aa: CASSVEGIEGQPQHF

abundance: .
d_gene: .
v_gene: TRBV4-1
j_gene: TRBJ2-2
CDR3nt: TGCGCCAGCAGCCAATCCGGGCCGACGAACACCGGGGAGCTGTTTTTT
CDR3aa: CASSQSGPTNTGELFF

abundance: .
d_gene: .
v_gene: TRBV9
j_gene: TRBJ2-1
CDR3nt: TGTGCCAGCAGTCCAGGGTGGAACACTTACAATGAGCAGTTCTTC
CDR3aa: CASSPGWNTYNEQFF

abundance: .
d_gene: TRBD2
v_gene: TRBV4-1
j_gene: TRBJ2-1
CDR3nt: TGCGCCAGCAGCCAAGCGACTAGCGGGAGGCTCTACAATGAGCAGTTCTTC
CDR3aa: CASSQATSGRLYNEQFF

abundance: .
d_gene: TRBD2
v_gene: TRBV13
j_gene: TRBJ2-7
CDR3nt: TGTGCCAGCAGCCATCAGCGGGGGGGATCGTACGAGCAGTACTTC
CDR3aa: CASSHQRGGSYEQYF

abundance: .
d_gene: TRBD2
v_gene: TRBV4-1
j_gene: TRBJ2-2
CDR3nt: TGCGCCAGCAGCTTCAGGGGACTAGCCGCCGGGGAGCTGTTTTTT
CDR3aa: CASSFRGLAAGELFF

abundance: .
d_gene: TRBD1
v_gene: TRBV19
j_gene: TRBJ2-3
CDR3nt: TGTGCCAGTAGTAGACAACTAGACAGGGGGCCCACTGATACGCAGTATTTT
CDR3aa: CASSRQLDRGPTDTQYF

abundance: .
d_gene: TRBD1
v_gene: TRBV28
j_gene: TRBJ1-4
CDR3nt: TGTGCCAGCAGAGCGCCGGGACAGGGGGTAAAAAATGAAAAACTGTTTTTT
CDR3aa: CASRAPGQGVKNEKLFF

abundance: .
d_gene: .
v_gene: TRBV5-4
j_gene: TRBJ2-1
CDR3nt: TGTGCCAGCAGCCTGGGGTACGGGGATGAGCAGTTCTTC
CDR3aa: CASSLGYGDEQFF

abundance: .
d_gene: .
v_gene: TRBV28
j_gene: TRBJ2-1
CDR3nt: TGTGCCAGCAGTCGTAACAATGAGCAGTTCTTC
CDR3aa: CASSRNNEQFF

abundance: .
d_gene: TRBD1
v_gene: TRBV28
j_gene: TRBJ2-7
CDR3nt: TGTGCCAGCAGTATTGACAGGGGGCTCGACGAGCAGTACTTC
CDR3aa: CASSIDRGLDEQYF

abundance: .
d_gene: TRBD2
v_gene: TRBV6-5
j_gene: TRBJ2-1
CDR3nt: TGTGCCAGCAGGCGACTAGCGACCAATGAGCAGTTCTTC
CDR3aa: CASRRLATNEQFF

abundance: .
d_gene: TRBD2
v_gene: TRBV5-6
j_gene: TRBJ2-7
CDR3nt: TGTGCCAGCAGCCTGGGACTAGCGGGGGGGCTACGAGCGCAGTATTTC
CDR3aa: CASSLGLAGGLRAQYF

abundance: .
d_gene: .
v_gene: TRBV27
j_gene: TRBJ1-1
CDR3nt: TGTGCCAGCAGTTTAATACCCGTGTGGGGGGGCATGAACACTGAAGCTTTCTTT
CDR3aa: CASSLIPVWGGMNTEAFF